Each of the 2 T cell receptor beta chains below was sequenced from the same sample in a study of blood T cell repertoires in COVID-19. Libraries were prepared by immunoSEQ multiplex PCR; TCRdb keeps only in-frame clonotypes and omits some of them. The sample contains approximately 320,000 clones, 65% to 90% of which appear only once. Sequenced input: peripheral blood. These receptors all come from a human donor in a cohort sampled during active COVID-19.

This clone was seen more than once but under ten times. The chain is built from TRBV18 and TRBJ1-3; TRBD1 aligns across 7 bases. The germline gives CDR1 KGHSH, CDR2 LQKENI. The CDR3 is 17 amino acids. The J segment lost 4 bases and the V segment lost 2 bases, leaving 11 bases of the junction unmatched. The CDR3 sequence: CASSPTYSGTDGNTIYF. CDR3 nucleotides: TGTGCCAGCTCACCAACATATTCCGGGACAGACGGAAACACCATATATTTT.

CDR3 residues: CATSALGTGELFF. DNA of the CDR3: TGTGCCACCAGTGCCCTCGGCACCGGGGAGCTGTTTTTT. V gene TRBV24-1 combines with J gene TRBJ2-2; D is ambiguous. The V end was cut by 5 bases, the J end by 4 bases, with 7 bases between. CDR3 length: 13 amino acids. Per germline, CDR1 KGHDR and CDR2 SFDVKD.